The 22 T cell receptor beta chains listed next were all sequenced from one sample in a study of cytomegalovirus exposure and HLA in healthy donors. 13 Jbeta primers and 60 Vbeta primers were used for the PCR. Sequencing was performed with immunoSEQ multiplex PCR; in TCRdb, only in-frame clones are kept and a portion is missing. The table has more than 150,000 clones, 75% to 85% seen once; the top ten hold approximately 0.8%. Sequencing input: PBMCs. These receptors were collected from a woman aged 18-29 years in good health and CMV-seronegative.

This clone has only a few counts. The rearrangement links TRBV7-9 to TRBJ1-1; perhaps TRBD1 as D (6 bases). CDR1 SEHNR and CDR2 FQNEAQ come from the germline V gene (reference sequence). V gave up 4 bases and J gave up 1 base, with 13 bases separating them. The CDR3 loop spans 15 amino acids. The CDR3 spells CASSYNRVGNTEAFF. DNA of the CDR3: TGTGCCAGCAGCTATAACAGGGTGGGGAACACTGAAGCTTTCTTT.

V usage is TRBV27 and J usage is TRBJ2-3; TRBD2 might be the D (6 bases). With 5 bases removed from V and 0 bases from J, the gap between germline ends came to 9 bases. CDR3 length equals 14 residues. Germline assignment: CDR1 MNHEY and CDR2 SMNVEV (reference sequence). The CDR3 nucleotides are TGTGCCAGCAGTCGGGGACTGAGCACAGATACGCAGTATTTT. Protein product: CASSRGLSTDTQYF.

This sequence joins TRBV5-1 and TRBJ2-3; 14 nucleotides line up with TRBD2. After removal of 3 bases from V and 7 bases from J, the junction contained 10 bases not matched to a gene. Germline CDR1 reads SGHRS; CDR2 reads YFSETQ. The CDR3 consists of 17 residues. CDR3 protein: CASSSTGTSGSLNTQYF. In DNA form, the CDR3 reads TGCGCCAGCAGCTCGACAGGGACTAGCGGGAGCCTCAATACGCAGTATTTT.

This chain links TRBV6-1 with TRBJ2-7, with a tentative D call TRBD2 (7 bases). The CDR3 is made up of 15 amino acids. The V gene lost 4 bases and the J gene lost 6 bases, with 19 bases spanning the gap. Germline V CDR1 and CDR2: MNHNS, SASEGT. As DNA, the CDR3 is TGTGCCAGCAGTGCATCCGAGGGGGGGGTGGGCGAGCAGTACTTC. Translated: CASSASEGGVGEQYF.

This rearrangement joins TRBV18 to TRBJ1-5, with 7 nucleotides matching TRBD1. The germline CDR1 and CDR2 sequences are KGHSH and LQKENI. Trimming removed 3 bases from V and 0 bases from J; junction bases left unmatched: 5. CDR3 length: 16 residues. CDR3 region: CASSPPGQSSNQPQHF. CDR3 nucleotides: TGTGCCAGCTCACCCCCGGGACAGTCTAGCAATCAGCCCCAGCATTTT.

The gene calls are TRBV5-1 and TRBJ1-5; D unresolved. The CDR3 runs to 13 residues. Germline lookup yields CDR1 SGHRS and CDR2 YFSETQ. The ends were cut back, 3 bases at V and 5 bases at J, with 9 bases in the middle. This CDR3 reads CASSSAADQPQHF. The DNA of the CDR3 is TGCGCCAGCAGCTCGGCGGCCGATCAGCCCCAGCATTTT.

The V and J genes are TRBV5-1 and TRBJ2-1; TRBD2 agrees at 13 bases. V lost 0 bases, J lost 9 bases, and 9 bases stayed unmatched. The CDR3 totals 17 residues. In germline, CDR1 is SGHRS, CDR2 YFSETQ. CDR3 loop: CASSLAGTSGESAEQFF. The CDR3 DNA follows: TGCGCCAGCAGCTTGGCTGGGACTAGCGGGGAATCGGCTGAGCAGTTCTTC.

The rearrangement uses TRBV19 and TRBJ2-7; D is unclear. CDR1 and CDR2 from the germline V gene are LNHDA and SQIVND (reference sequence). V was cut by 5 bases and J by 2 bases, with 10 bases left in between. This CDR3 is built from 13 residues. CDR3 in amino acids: CASSLRTTYEQYF. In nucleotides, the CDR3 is TGTGCCAGTAGTCTGAGAACGACCTACGAGCAGTACTTC.

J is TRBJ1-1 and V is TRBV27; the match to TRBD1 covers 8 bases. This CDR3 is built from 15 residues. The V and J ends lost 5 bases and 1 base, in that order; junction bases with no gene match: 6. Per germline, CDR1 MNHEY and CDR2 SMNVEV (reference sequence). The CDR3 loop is CASSPRTGRNTEAFF. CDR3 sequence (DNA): TGTGCCAGCAGTCCCCGGACAGGGAGGAACACTGAAGCTTTCTTT.

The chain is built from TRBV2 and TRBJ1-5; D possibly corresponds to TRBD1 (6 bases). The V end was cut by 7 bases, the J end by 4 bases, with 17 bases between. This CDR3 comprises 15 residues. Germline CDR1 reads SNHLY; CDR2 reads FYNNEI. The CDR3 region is CASIRDTLGNQPQHF. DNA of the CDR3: TGTGCCAGCATAAGGGACACTCTGGGTAATCAGCCCCAGCATTTT.

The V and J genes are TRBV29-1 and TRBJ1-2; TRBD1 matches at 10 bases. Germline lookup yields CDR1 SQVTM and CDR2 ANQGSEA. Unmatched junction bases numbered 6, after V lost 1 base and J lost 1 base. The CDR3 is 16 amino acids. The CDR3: CSVEADRGRGNYGYTF. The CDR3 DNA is TGCAGCGTTGAAGCTGACAGGGGGCGGGGTAACTATGGCTACACCTTC.

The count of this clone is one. CDR3 protein: CASSSYRDSEIFGYTF. DNA of the CDR3: TGTGCCAGCAGTAGCTACCGGGACAGCGAAATATTTGGCTACACCTTC. The genes are TRBV27 and TRBJ1-2, with 7 positions matching TRBD1. The CDR3 length is 16 residues. Trimming removed 5 bases from V and 7 bases from J; junction bases left unmatched: 16. The V gene's germline CDR1 is MNHEY and CDR2 SMNVEV (reference sequence).

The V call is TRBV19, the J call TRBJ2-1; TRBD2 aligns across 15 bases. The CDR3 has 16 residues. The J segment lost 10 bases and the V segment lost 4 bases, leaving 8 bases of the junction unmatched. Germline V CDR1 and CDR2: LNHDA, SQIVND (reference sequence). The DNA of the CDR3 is TGTGCCAGTAGTACCCCCGGGACTAGCGGGAGGAGGGAGCAGTTCTTC. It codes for CASSTPGTSGRREQFF. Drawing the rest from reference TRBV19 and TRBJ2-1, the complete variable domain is DGGITQSPKYLFRKEGQNVTLSCEQNLNHDAMYWYRQDPGQGLRLIYYSQIVNDFQKGDIAEGYSVSREKKESFPLTVTSAQKNPTAFYLCASSTPGTSGRREQFFGPGTRLTVL.

The CDR3 coding sequence is TGTGCCAGCAGTTTACGGAGTTATGGCTACACCTTC. Translating gives CASSLRSYGYTF. The chain employs TRBV28 and TRBJ1-2; D call uncertain. The CDR3 runs 12 residues. The V gene's germline CDR1 is MDHEN and CDR2 SYDVKM. V was cut by 2 bases and J by 5 bases, with 6 bases left in between.

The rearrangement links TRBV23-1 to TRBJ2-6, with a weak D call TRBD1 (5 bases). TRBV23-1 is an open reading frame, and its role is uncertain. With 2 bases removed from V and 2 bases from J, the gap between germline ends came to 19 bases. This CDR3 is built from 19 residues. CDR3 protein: CASSQPTILGLPGANVLTF. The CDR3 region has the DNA TGCGCCAGCAGTCAACCTACGATTTTGGGGCTCCCTGGGGCCAACGTCCTGACTTTC.

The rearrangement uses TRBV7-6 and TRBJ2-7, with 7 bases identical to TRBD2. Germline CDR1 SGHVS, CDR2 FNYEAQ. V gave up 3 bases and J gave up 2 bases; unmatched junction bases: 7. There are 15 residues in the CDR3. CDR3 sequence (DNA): TGTGCCAGCAGCTTTCCCCCGGGGGGTACCTACGAGCAGTACTTC. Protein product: CASSFPPGGTYEQYF.

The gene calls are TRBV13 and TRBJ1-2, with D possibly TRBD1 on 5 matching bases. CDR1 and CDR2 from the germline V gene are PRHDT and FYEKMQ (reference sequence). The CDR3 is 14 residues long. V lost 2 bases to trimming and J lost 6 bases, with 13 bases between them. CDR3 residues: CASSLYPGTNGYTF. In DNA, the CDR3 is TGTGCCAGCAGCTTATACCCAGGGACTAATGGCTACACCTTC.

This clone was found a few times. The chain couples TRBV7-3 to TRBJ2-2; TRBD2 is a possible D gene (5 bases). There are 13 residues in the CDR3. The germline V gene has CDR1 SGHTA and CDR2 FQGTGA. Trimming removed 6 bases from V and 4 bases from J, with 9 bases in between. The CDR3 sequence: CASRKGSTGELFF. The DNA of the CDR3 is TGTGCCAGCAGGAAAGGGAGCACCGGGGAGCTGTTTTTT.

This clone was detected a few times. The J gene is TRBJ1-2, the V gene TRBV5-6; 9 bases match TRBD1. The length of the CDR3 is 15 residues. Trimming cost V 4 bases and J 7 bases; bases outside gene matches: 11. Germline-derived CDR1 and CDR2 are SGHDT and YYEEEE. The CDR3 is CASSLAGTGFGGYTF. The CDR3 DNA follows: TGTGCCAGCAGCCTCGCCGGGACAGGGTTCGGTGGCTACACCTTC.

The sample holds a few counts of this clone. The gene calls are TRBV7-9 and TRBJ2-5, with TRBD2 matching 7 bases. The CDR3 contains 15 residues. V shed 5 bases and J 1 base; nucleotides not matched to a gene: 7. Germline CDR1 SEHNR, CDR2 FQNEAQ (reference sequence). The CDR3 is CASSQSLAAQETQYF. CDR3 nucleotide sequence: TGTGCCAGCAGCCAAAGCCTAGCGGCCCAAGAGACCCAGTACTTC.

Here the CDR3 reads CASRLGGADTQYF. Here the CDR3 DNA reads TGTGCCAGCAGGTTAGGGGGGGCAGATACGCAGTATTTT. The chain links TRBV4-2 to TRBJ2-3; TRBD2 might be the D (7 bases). V lost 6 bases, J lost 4 bases, and 11 bases lay in between. The CDR3 spans 13 residues. The V gene's germline CDR1 is LGHNA and CDR2 YNFKEQ.

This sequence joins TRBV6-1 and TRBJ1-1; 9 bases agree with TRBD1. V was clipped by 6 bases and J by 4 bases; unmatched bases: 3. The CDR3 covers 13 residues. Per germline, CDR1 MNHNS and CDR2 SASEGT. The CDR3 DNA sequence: TGTGCCAGCAGAAAACAGGGGGCCACTGAAGCTTTCTTT. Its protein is CASRKQGATEAFF.